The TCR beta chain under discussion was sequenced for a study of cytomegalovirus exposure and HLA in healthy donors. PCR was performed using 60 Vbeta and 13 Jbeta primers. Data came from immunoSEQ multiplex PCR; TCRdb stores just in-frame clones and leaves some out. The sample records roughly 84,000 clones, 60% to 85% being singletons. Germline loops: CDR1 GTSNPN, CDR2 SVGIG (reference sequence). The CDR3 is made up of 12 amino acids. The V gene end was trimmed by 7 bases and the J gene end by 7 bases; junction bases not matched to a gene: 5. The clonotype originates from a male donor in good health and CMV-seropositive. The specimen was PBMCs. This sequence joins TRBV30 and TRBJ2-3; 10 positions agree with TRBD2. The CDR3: CAYQREGYTQYF. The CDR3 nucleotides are TGTGCCTACCAGCGGGAGGGGTATACGCAGTATTTT.